These 25 T cell receptor beta chains originate from one sample sequenced in a study of Graves' ophthalmopathy and Graves' hyperthyroidism. Amplification targeted the TCR beta CDR3 regions, with RNA transcripts as the source material. HTBI primers were employed in first-round RT-PCR, then a second-round multiplex PCR followed. MiXCR, run by TCRdb on the multiplex PCR reads, gives a single entry per CDR3 protein. The sample lists roughly 50,000 distinct CDR3 sequences, approximately 47% occurring once. The specimen was peripheral blood. The receptor source for this set is an adult woman with Graves' ophthalmopathy.

This clonotype is labeled medium-sized. J is TRBJ2-1 and V is TRBV10-3; no clear D gene. Trimming shortened V by 10 bases and J by 5 bases, and 6 bases separated the two germline ends. This CDR3 is 10 amino acids long. Germline V gene sequence: CDR1 ENHRY, CDR2 SYGVKD. The CDR3 DNA reads as TGTGCCACCGCGGACAATGAGCAGTTCTTC. The encoded protein is CATADNEQFF.

Worth noting for this clonotype: A much larger clone lies one base from this, so it may be a read error. The CDR3 ends on some other residue instead of the conserved phenylalanine or tryptophan, so this is likely a read error. The chain employs TRBV3-1 and TRBJ2-4; possibly TRBD1 for D (6 bases). Germline values: CDR1 LGHDT, CDR2 YNNKEL (reference sequence). Trimming removed 1 base from V and 6 bases from J, with 7 bases in between. The length of the CDR3 is 13 residues. The CDR3, as DNA: TGTGCCAGCAGCCAAGCAGGGGTAAACATTCAGTACGTC. This translates into CASSQAGVNIQYV.

The genes are TRBV7-9 and TRBJ2-3; D ambiguous. Looked up from germline, CDR1 is SEHNR and CDR2 is FQNEAQ (reference sequence). The CDR3 extends over 15 amino acids. V lost 5 bases, J lost 5 bases, and 17 bases lay in between. The CDR3 loop reads CASSSSPETRDTQYF. For the CDR3, the DNA is TGTGCCAGCAGCAGTTCCCCGGAGACCAGAGATACGCAGTATTTT.

In this sample, this clonotype turned up many times. In DNA form, the CDR3 reads TGTGCCAGCAGCCAAGATAGCACCAGGCAGCCCCAGCATTTT. Translation gives CASSQDSTRQPQHF. The chain combines TRBV3-1 with TRBJ1-5; D remains unclear. The length of the CDR3 is 14 residues. V was clipped by 0 bases and J by 7 bases, with 10 bases between them. Germline V gives CDR1 LGHDT, CDR2 YNNKEL (reference sequence).

This clonotype was observed many times. This chain links TRBV11-2 with TRBJ2-1; D is undetermined. The germline V gene has CDR1 SGHAT and CDR2 FQNNGV. Trimming cost V 3 bases and J 7 bases, with 10 bases left between them. The CDR3 spans 13 residues. CDR3 loop: CASSFDPMNEQFF. The CDR3 DNA is TGTGCCAGCAGCTTTGATCCCATGAATGAGCAGTTCTTC.

V and J are TRBV6-6 and TRBJ2-5; D unclear. The CDR3 sequence is 16 residues long. V dropped 2 bases and J dropped 0 bases, with 13 bases sitting between them. Germline CDR1 reads MNHNY; CDR2 reads SVGAGI (reference sequence). As DNA, the CDR3 is TGTGCCAGCAGTTACGAATCCGGTGTTTACCAAGAGACCCAGTACTTC. This codes for CASSYESGVYQETQYF.

This clonotype was found a few times. Since a much larger clone is just one base distant, this may be a read error. V usage is TRBV6-2 or TRBV6-3 and J usage is TRBJ2-7; TRBD1 is a possible D gene (6 bases). The CDR3 sequence is 14 residues long. Per germline, CDR1 MNHEY and CDR2 SVGEGT. V was pared by 5 bases and J by 2 bases, with 13 bases between. The CDR3 region has the DNA TGTGCCAGCAGTCGGACAGACAATGCCTACGAGCAGTACTTC. This encodes CASSRTDNAYEQYF.

This clonotype was seen only a few times. The J gene is TRBJ2-2, the V gene TRBV6-2 or TRBV6-3; 11 nucleotides match TRBD2. This CDR3 is built from 19 residues. Germline V CDR1 and CDR2: MNHEY, SVGEGT. Unmatched junction bases numbered 8, after V lost 2 bases and J lost 0 bases. The CDR3 DNA sequence: TGTGCCAGCAGTTACAACCTACTAGCGGGAGCGTCGAACACCGGGGAGCTGTTTTTT. This translates into CASSYNLLAGASNTGELFF.

This clonotype appeared many times. This sequence joins TRBV12-3 or TRBV12-4 and TRBJ1-4; 8 nucleotides line up with TRBD1. With 6 bases clipped from V and 10 bases from J, the junction kept 4 bases outside the gene matches. The CDR3 loop spans 12 amino acids. CDR3 amino acids: CASRDTGGKLFF. CDR3 sequence (DNA): TGTGCCAGCAGAGATACAGGGGGAAAACTGTTTTTT.

Many counts were recorded for this clonotype. The chain combines TRBV2 with TRBJ1-1; D is uncertain. From germline, CDR1 is SNHLY and CDR2 FYNNEI. V dropped 6 bases and J dropped 5 bases, with 13 bases sitting between them. The length of the CDR3 is 13 residues. The CDR3 region has the DNA TGTGCCAGCAGGGACCCGGGGAAAACTGAAGCTTTCTTT. Its protein product is CASRDPGKTEAFF.

This clonotype was picked up many times. This chain uses TRBV28 with TRBJ1-1; D not resolved. Trimming cost V 1 base and J 5 bases, with 5 bases left between them. Germline CDR1 reads MDHEN; CDR2 reads SYDVKM. The CDR3 sequence is 12 residues long. The CDR3 coding sequence is TGTGCCAGCAGTTTATTACAAACTGAAGCTTTCTTT. It yields the protein CASSLLQTEAFF.

For this clonotype: The CDR3 does not end in the conserved phenylalanine or tryptophan, so this is likely a read error. The chain couples TRBV7-3 to TRBJ1-1, with 7 nucleotides matching TRBD1. V was clipped by 5 bases and J by 0 bases; unmatched bases: 6. Germline V CDR1 and CDR2: SGHTA, FQGTGA. The CDR3 is 15 amino acids. The CDR3 DNA is TGTGCCAGCAGCGTAAACAGGGGAGTGAACACTGAAGCTTTCTTG. Translation: CASSVNRGVNTEAFL.

The genes are TRBV29-1 and TRBJ1-1; no clear D. There are 13 residues in the CDR3. Germline V gene lookup returns CDR1 SQVTM and CDR2 ANQGSEA. Trimming left V 5 bases short and J 0 bases short, with 10 bases between. CDR3 region: CSVHQEMNTEAFF. Here the CDR3 DNA reads TGCAGCGTTCATCAGGAGATGAACACTGAAGCTTTCTTT. Full variable domain (missing parts from reference TRBV29-1 and TRBJ1-1): SAVISQKPSRDICQRGTSLTIQCQVDSQVTMMFWYRQQPGQSLTLIATANQGSEATYESGFVIDKFPISRPNLTFSTLTVSNMSPEDSSIYLCSVHQEMNTEAFFGQGTRLTVV.

The rearrangement uses TRBV6-5 and TRBJ2-1; 7 bases map to TRBD1. Looked up from germline, CDR1 is MNHEY and CDR2 is SVGAGI. The CDR3 is 14 residues long. V shed 5 bases, J shed 4 bases, and the junction held 5 bases outside the gene matches. CDR3 loop: CASSVQGEYNEQFF. The CDR3 DNA reads TGTGCCAGCAGTGTGCAGGGGGAATACAATGAGCAGTTCTTC.

A note on this clonotype: The germline gene is not matched at one end of the junction; a read error may be the cause. The chain carries TRBV25-1 and TRBJ2-3; a weak D match, TRBD1 (5 bases). CDR3 size: 13 residues. CDR1 and CDR2 (germline): MGHDK, SYGVNS. The CDR3 reads CVSSLWGKDTQYF. The CDR3 nucleotides read TGTGTCAGCAGTTTATGGGGCAAAGATACGCAGTATTTT.

This clonotype is a singleton in its sample. V usage is TRBV20-1 and J usage is TRBJ1-2, with D possibly TRBD1 on 5 matching bases. This CDR3 has 11 residues. Between the trimmed V and J ends, which lost 6 bases and 8 bases, there was a span of 13 bases. Germline values: CDR1 DFQATT, CDR2 SNEGSKA (reference sequence). The CDR3, as DNA: TGCAGTGCACGAGCCCCAGGGGGCTACACCTTC. It codes for CSARAPGGYTF.

The chain couples TRBV24-1 to TRBJ2-1; 8 positions match TRBD2. The CDR3 contains 14 residues. V shed 4 bases and J 9 bases; nucleotides not matched to a gene: 7. CDR1 KGHDR and CDR2 SFDVKD come from the germline V gene. The CDR3 loop reads CATSDPGGLGEQFF. In DNA form, the CDR3 reads TGTGCCACCAGTGACCCGGGAGGGTTGGGTGAGCAGTTCTTC.

This clonotype was counted ten times or more. The chain couples TRBV19 to TRBJ2-7, with D perhaps being TRBD1 or TRBD2 (5 bases each). CDR3 length: 13 amino acids. Germline V gene sequence: CDR1 LNHDA, CDR2 SQIVND (reference sequence). Trimming pared 5 bases from V and 7 bases from J, leaving 15 bases between. In DNA form, the CDR3 reads TGTGCCAGTAGTCCTCGAGGGGATTTGGAGCAGTACTTC. Translating it yields CASSPRGDLEQYF.

The chain has TRBV14 and TRBJ2-1, with D perhaps matching TRBD2 (5 bases). V was trimmed by 5 bases and J by 4 bases, leaving 15 bases between them. The CDR3 sequence is 15 residues long. CDR1 and CDR2 (germline): SGHDN, FVKESK. The CDR3 reads CASSLAAEGYNEQFF. The CDR3 nucleotides are TGTGCCAGCAGCTTGGCGGCAGAGGGTTACAATGAGCAGTTCTTC.

The chain employs TRBV7-9 and TRBJ2-3; 7 nucleotides align to TRBD1. CDR3 length: 15 residues. CDR1 and CDR2 from the germline V gene are SEHNR and FQNEAQ (reference sequence). Trimming cost V 5 bases and J 6 bases; bases outside gene matches: 11. The CDR3 coding sequence is TGTGCCAGCAGCAACAGGGGATGGAACACTGATACGCAGTATTTT. The encoded protein is CASSNRGWNTDTQYF.

The CDR3 is CASSKTGWTEAFF. The CDR3 DNA reads as TGTGCCAGTAGTAAGACAGGGTGGACTGAAGCTTTCTTT. The chain uses TRBV19 and TRBJ1-1; 7 positions agree with TRBD1. This CDR3 is built from 13 residues. J lost 5 bases, V lost 4 bases, and 4 bases had no gene match. Germline V lookup: CDR1 LNHDA, CDR2 SQIVND (reference sequence).

The V gene is TRBV6-6, the J gene TRBJ2-3; 16 bases are a match to TRBD2. J gave up 1 base and V 5 bases, and 9 bases lay outside the gene matches. CDR3 length: 19 residues. Germline assignment: CDR1 MNHNY and CDR2 SVGAGI (reference sequence). The CDR3 loop is CASSVGTSGRVGGTDTQYF. The CDR3 DNA sequence: TGTGCCAGCAGTGTCGGGACTAGCGGGAGGGTCGGGGGCACAGATACGCAGTATTTT.

There are a few counts of this clonotype. This chain uses TRBV3-1 with TRBJ1-2; no clear D. The CDR3 has 15 residues. Germline CDR1 LGHDT, CDR2 YNNKEL (reference sequence). The V and J ends lost 2 bases and 4 bases respectively, with 14 bases between them. CDR3: CASSQQAGGSYGYTF. The CDR3 DNA sequence: TGTGCCAGCAGCCAACAGGCCGGCGGCTCCTATGGCTACACCTTC.

This clonotype turned up a few times. Sequence at one end of the junction differs from germline and may be a read error. The chain couples TRBV29-1 to TRBJ1-3; 7 bases are shared with TRBD1. Germline V lookup: CDR1 SQVTM, CDR2 ANQGSEA. The length of the CDR3 is 15 residues. CDR3 protein: CSVPGTVSSGDTIYF. The CDR3 region has the DNA TGCAGCGTTCCCGGGACAGTGTCCTCTGGAGACACCATATATTTT.

This clonotype was recorded many times. V usage is TRBV7-9 and J usage is TRBJ2-1, with unresolved D. This CDR3 region has 14 residues. Germline CDR1 SEHNR, CDR2 FQNEAQ (reference sequence). V was shortened by 0 bases and J by 9 bases, with 12 bases between the two germline ends. The CDR3 DNA follows: TGTGCCAGCAGCTTAGCGGTACGCCTCCGTGAGCAGTTCTTC. Encoded protein: CASSLAVRLREQFF.